The present T cell receptor (beta chain) was sequenced within a study of response to subunit inactivated influenza vaccine. Findings of the study overall: Few additional T cells are recruited per seasonal influenza vaccination, authors suggested.

Of note for this clonotype: Its target is unknown.

The CDR3 contains 16 residues. CDR1 and CDR2 (germline): SGHVS, FQNEAQ. V dropped 1 base and J dropped 0 bases, with 13 bases sitting between them. TCRdb analysed the RT-PCR reads with MiXCR anew, one entry per CDR3 protein. The repertoire holds around 480,000 distinct CDR3 sequences, 16% seen once, with less than 4% in the top ten. Source: CD4+ T cells sorted from PBMCs, taken roughly 24 months after vaccination. The chain carries TRBV7-8 and TRBJ2-7; D unclear. This TCR derives from a man aged 50-75 years who received an inactivated influenza vaccine. CDR3 in DNA: TGTGCCAGCAGCTTAGGTGTTTTCACCCACTCCTACGAGCAGTACTTC. Translated, it gives CASSLGVFTHSYEQYF.